This TCR beta chain stems from a study of OX40 agonist ivuxolimab in advanced cancers. Sequenced by immunoSEQ multiplex PCR; TCRdb stores in-frame clones only, minus some. The sample lists approximately 80,000 clones; roughly 87% were seen once. The CDR3 sequence is 22 residues long. Blood was sampled at baseline, cycle 4 day 1, and cycle 7 day 1. The input for sequencing was CD4+ or CD8+ T cells sorted from blood, taken in a trial of the OX40 agonist ivuxolimab. The TCR sequence derives from an adult with an advanced solid tumor such as melanoma, head and neck, liver or kidney cancer. The chain joins TRBV21-1 to TRBJ2-3; the DNA was not used to check the table's D call, TRBD2. TRBV21-1 is a known pseudogene. CDR3 sequence reads: CASSKDTDRTSGSLWEPYTQYF. CDR3 nucleotides: TGTGCCAGCAGCAAAGATACAGACCGGACTAGCGGGAGTCTTTGGGAACCTTATACGCAGTATTTT.